Here is one T cell receptor beta chain with its context. As originally analysed: Amplification of reference gene primers provided the estimated nucleated cell counts. Assay: immunoSEQ multiplex PCR; the TCRdb copy retains only in-frame clones and omits some. D and trimming were read from the DNA, whereas the V and J calls and clone size are those reported in that table. This table has roughly 30,000 clones, around 80% appearing once. The data derive from a study of blood T cell repertoires in COVID-19. At the level of the study: Researchers got acute and convalescent COVID-19 samples from the United States, Italy and Spain. The cDNA or gDNA used as material had been derived from T cells, B-cell-depleted T cells, or PBMCs.

This CDR3 has 17 amino acids. In germline, CDR1 is SGHTA, CDR2 FQGTGA. V lost 6 bases and J lost 3; bases outside the gene matches: 12. This chain uses TRBV7-3 with TRBJ2-2; TRBD2 aligns across 8 bases. Sequencing was carried out using peripheral blood. This TCR came from a woman in her fifties or sixties with acute or convalescent COVID-19. CDR3 sequence (DNA): TGTGCCAGCAGTCCGTCGGTGCGGGGGGCGGACACCGGGGAGCTGTTTTTT. As protein: CASSPSVRGADTGELFF.